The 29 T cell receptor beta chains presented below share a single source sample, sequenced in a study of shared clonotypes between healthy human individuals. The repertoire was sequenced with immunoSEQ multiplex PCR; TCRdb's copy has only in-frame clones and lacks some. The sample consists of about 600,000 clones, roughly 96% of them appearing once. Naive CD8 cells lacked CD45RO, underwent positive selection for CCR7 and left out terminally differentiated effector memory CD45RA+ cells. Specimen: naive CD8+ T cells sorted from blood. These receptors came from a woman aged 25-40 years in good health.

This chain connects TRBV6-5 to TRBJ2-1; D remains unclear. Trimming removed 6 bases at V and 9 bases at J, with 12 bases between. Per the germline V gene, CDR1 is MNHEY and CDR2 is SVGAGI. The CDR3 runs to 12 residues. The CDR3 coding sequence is TGTGCCAGCAGAGGCCTAGATGCTGAGCAGTTCTTC. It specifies CASRGLDAEQFF.

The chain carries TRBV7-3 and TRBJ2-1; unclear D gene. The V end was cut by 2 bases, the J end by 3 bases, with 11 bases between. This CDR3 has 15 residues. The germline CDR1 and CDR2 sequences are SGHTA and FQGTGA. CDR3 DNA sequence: TGTGCCAGCAGCTTAGTTACTGGAGACTACAATGAGCAGTTCTTC. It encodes CASSLVTGDYNEQFF.

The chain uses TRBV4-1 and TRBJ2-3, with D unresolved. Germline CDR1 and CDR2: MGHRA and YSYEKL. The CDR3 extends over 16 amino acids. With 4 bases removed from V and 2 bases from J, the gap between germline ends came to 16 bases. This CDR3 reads CASSRVSSTHTDTQYF. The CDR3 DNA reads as TGCGCCAGCAGCCGAGTTAGCTCGACACACACAGATACGCAGTATTTT.

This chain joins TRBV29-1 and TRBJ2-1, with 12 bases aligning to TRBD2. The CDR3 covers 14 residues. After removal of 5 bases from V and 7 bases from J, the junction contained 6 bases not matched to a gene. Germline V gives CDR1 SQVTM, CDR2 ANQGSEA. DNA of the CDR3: TGCAGCGTTTCTAGGACTAGCGGGGCAAATGAGCAGTTCTTC. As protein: CSVSRTSGANEQFF.

The CDR3 coding sequence is TGTGCCACCTATGGGGAGGACAGGGTCTATCAGCCCCAGCATTTT. Protein product: CATYGEDRVYQPQHF. The genes are TRBV10-3 and TRBJ1-5; 8 nucleotides align to TRBD1. CDR1 ENHRY and CDR2 SYGVKD come from the germline V gene. The CDR3 loop spans 15 amino acids. V lost 10 bases and J lost 5; bases outside the gene matches: 13.

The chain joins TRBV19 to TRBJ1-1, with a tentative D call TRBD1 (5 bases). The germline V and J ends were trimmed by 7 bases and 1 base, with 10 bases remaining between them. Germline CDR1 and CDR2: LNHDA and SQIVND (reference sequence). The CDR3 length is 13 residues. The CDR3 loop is CASMRGRNTEAFF. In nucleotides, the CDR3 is TGTGCCAGTATGAGGGGCCGGAACACTGAAGCTTTCTTT.

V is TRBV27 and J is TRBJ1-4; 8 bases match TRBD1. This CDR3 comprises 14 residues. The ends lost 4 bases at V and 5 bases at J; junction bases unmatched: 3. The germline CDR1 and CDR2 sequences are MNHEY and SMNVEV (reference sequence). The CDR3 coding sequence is TGTGCCAGCAGTTCAGGGGGCCCCAATGAAAAACTGTTTTTT. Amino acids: CASSSGGPNEKLFF.

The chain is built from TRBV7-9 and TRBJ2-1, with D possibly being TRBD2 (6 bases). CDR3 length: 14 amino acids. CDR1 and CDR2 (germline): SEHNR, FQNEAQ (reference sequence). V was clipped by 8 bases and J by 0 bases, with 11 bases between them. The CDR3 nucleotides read TGTGCCAGCCTTGGGGGGAGCTCCTACAATGAGCAGTTCTTC. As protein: CASLGGSSYNEQFF.

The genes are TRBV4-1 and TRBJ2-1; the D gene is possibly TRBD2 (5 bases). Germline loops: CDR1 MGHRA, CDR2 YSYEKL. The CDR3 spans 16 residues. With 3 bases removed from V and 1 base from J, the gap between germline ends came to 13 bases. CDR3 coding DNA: TGCGCCAGCAGCCACTCTTCGGGAAGTTCCTACAATGAGCAGTTCTTC. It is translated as CASSHSSGSSYNEQFF.

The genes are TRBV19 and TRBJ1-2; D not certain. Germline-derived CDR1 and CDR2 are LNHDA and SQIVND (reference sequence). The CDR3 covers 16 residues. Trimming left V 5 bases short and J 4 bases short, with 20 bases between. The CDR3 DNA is TGTGCCAGTAGTGCAACGGGCTCCCCGGCCCCCTATGGCTACACCTTC. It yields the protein CASSATGSPAPYGYTF.

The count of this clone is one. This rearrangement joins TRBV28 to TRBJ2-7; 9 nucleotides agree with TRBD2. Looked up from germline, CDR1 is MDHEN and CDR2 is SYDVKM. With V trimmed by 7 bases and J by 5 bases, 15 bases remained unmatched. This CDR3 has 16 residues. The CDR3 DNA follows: TGTGCCAGCACTGACGCGGGGGGGGGCCTTCACCACGAGCAGTACTTC. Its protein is CASTDAGGGLHHEQYF.

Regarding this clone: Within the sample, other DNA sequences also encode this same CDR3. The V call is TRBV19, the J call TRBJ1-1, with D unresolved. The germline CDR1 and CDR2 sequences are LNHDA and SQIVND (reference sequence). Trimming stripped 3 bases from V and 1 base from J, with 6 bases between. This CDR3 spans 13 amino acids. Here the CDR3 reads CASSIGENTEAFF. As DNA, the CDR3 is TGTGCCAGTAGTATTGGAGAGAACACTGAAGCTTTCTTT. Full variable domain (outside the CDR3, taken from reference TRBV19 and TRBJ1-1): DGGITQSPKYLFRKEGQNVTLSCEQNLNHDAMYWYRQDPGQGLRLIYYSQIVNDFQKGDIAEGYSVSREKKESFPLTVTSAQKNPTAFYLCASSIGENTEAFFGQGTRLTVV.

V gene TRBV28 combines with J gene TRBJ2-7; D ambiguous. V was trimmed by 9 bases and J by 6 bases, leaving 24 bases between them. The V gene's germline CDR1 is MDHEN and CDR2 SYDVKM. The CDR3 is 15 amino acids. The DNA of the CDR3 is TGTGCCAGTAACCCACCTAGGGCGGACCGCTCCGAGCAGTACTTC. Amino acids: CASNPPRADRSEQYF.

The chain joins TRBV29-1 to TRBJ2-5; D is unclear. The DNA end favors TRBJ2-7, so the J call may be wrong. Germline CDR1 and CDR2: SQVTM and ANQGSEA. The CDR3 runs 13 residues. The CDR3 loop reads CSVVTALSYEQYF. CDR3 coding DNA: TGCAGCGTGGTAACAGCACTTTCCTACGAGCAGTACTTC.

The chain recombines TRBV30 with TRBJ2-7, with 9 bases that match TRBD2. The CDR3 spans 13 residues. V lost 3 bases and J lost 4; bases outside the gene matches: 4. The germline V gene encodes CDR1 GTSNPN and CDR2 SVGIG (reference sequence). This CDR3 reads CAWRTSGLYEQYF. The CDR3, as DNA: TGTGCCTGGAGGACTAGCGGATTATACGAGCAGTACTTC.

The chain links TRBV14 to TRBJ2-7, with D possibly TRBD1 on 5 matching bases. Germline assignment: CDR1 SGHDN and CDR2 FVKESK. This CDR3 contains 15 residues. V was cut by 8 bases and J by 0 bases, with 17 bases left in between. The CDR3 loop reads CASSPLQASSYEQYF. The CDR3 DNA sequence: TGTGCCAGCTCCCCCCTACAGGCTAGCTCCTACGAGCAGTACTTC.

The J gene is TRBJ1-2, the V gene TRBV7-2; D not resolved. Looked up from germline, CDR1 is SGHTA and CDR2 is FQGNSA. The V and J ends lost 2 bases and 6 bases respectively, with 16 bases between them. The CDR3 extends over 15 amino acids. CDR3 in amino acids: CASSLTSGGGNGYTF. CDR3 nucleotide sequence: TGTGCCAGCAGCTTAACGTCGGGTGGAGGCAATGGCTACACCTTC.

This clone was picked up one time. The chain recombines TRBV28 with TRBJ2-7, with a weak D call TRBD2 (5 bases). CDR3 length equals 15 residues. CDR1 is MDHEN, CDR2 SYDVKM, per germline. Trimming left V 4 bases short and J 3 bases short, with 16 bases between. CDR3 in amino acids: CASSSRTDHSYEQYF. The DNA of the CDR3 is TGTGCCAGCAGTTCGAGGACTGACCATAGCTACGAGCAGTACTTC. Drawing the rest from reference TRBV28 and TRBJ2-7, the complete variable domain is DVKVTQSSRYLVKRTGEKVFLECVQDMDHENMFWYRQDPGLGLRLIYFSYDVKMKEKGDIPEGYSVSREKKERFSLILESASTNQTSMYLCASSSRTDHSYEQYFGPGTRLTVT.

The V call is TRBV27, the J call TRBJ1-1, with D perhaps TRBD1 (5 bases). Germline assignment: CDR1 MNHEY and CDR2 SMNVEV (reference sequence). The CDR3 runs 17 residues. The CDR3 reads CESGTYVLWTCDTEAFF. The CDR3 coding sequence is TGTGAGTCCGGGACTTACGTTTTGTGGACGTGTGACACTGAAGCTTTCTTT.

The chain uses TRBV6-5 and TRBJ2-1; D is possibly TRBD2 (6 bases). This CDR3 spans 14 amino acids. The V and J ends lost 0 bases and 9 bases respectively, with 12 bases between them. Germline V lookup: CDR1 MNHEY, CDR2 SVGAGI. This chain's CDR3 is CASSYSTDGSEQFF. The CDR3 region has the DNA TGTGCCAGCAGTTACTCGACGGACGGGAGTGAGCAGTTCTTC.

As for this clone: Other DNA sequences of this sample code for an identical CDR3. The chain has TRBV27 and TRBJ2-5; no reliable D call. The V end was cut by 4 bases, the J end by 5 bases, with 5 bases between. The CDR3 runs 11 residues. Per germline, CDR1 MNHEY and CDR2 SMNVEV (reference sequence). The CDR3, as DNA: TGTGCCAGCAGTTCTGGGGAGACCCAGTACTTC. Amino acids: CASSSGETQYF.

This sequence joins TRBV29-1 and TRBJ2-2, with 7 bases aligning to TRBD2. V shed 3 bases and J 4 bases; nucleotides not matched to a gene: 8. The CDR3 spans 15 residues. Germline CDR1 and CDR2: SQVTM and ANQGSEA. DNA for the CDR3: TGCAGCGTTGATTTTGGCGGGAGAGCCACCGGGGAGCTGTTTTTT. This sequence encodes CSVDFGGRATGELFF.

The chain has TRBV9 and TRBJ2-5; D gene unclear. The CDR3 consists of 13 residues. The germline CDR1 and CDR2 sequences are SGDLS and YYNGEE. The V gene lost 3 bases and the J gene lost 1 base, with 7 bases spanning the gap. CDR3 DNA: TGTGCCAGCAGCGATCACCTCCAAGAGACCCAGTACTTC. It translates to CASSDHLQETQYF.

CDR3 loop: CASSLRLAGYEQYF. DNA of the CDR3: TGTGCCAGCAGTCTCAGACTAGCGGGATACGAGCAGTACTTC. The rearrangement uses TRBV27 and TRBJ2-7, with 11 bases aligning to TRBD2. Germline lookup yields CDR1 MNHEY and CDR2 SMNVEV (reference sequence). CDR3 length: 14 amino acids. Trimming at V came to 5 bases and at J to 4 bases, leaving 4 bases not matched to a gene.

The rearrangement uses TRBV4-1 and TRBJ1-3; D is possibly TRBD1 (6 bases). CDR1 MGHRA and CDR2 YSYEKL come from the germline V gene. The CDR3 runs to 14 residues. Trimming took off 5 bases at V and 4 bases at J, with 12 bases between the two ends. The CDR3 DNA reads TGCGCCAGCAGCGAAGGACAGTCCGGAAACACCATATATTTT. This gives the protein CASSEGQSGNTIYF.

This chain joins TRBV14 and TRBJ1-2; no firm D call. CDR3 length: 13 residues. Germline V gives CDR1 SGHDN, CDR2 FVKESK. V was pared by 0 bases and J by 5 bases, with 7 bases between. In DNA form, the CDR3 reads TGTGCCAGCAGCCAAGACCCTGCATATGGCTACACCTTC. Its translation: CASSQDPAYGYTF.

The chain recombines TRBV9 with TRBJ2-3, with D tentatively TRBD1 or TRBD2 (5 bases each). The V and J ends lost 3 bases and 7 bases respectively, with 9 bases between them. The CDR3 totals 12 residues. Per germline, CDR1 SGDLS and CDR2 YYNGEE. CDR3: CASSAGANTQYF. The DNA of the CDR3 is TGTGCCAGCAGCGCCGGGGCAAATACGCAGTATTTT.

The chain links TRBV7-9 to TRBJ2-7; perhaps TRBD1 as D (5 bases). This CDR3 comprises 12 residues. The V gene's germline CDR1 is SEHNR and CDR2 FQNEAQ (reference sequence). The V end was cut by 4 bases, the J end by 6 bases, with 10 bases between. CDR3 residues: CASSWGAGEQYF. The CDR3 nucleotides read TGTGCCAGCAGCTGGGGCGCTGGCGAGCAGTACTTC. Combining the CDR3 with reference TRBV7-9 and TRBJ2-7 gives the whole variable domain DTGVSQNPRHKITKRGQNVTFRCDPISEHNRLYWYRQTLGQGPEFLTYFQNEAQLEKSRLLSDRFSAERPKGSFSTLEIQRTEQGDSAMYLCASSWGAGEQYFGPGTRLTVT.

As DNA, the CDR3 is TGTGCCAGCTCACCACCGGCGCCGGGACAGGGGTTTTACGAGCAGTACTTC. Translating gives CASSPPAPGQGFYEQYF. The chain employs TRBV18 and TRBJ2-7; 10 positions agree with TRBD1. The V gene end was trimmed by 0 bases and the J gene end by 4 bases; junction bases not matched to a gene: 9. Germline V gene data show CDR1 as KGHSH and CDR2 as LQKENI. The CDR3 is made up of 17 amino acids.